Listed below are T cell receptor beta chains from one sample, sequenced in a study of blood T cell repertoires in COVID-19. Only in-frame clones appear in the TCRdb table, and some are missing; sequencing was by immunoSEQ multiplex PCR. The data contain roughly 180,000 clones, roughly 85% of them singletons. Sequenced: PBMCs or T cells enriched from blood (not recorded which). The receptors were gathered from a man aged 60 to 75 who had recovered from COVID-19. The CDR3 runs from the conserved cysteine through the conserved F or W. Each record gives: V gene, J gene, clone size, D gene, CDR3 DNA, CDR3 protein. The D gene is left open where the match is weak. Part of the rows lack a size; the others show once, few, many or a class for expanded clones.

v_gene: TRBV6-1; j_gene: TRBJ2-3; abundance: NA; d_gene: NA; CDR3nt: TGTGCCAGCAGTGTTCGTGGAGGGGGCGAGGCAGATACGCAGTATTTT; CDR3aa: CASSVRGGGEADTQYF
v_gene: TRBV7-9; j_gene: TRBJ2-7; abundance: NA; d_gene: NA; CDR3nt: TGTGCCAGCAGCTCGGAGTTCCACGAGCAGTACTTC; CDR3aa: CASSSEFHEQYF
v_gene: TRBV9; j_gene: TRBJ2-1; abundance: once; d_gene: TRBD1; CDR3nt: TGTGCCAGCAGCGTATGGGACAGCCCAGGGGCCAATGAGCAGTTCTTC; CDR3aa: CASSVWDSPGANEQFF
v_gene: TRBV6-1; j_gene: TRBJ2-1; abundance: many; d_gene: NA; CDR3nt: TGTGCCAGCAGTGAAGCCCCCGGACAGAGCTCCTACAATGAGCAGTTCTTC; CDR3aa: CASSEAPGQSSYNEQFF
v_gene: TRBV7-9; j_gene: TRBJ2-3; abundance: once; d_gene: TRBD2; CDR3nt: TGTGCCAGCAGCTTAATTGGGCGGGGGAGAAGCACAGATACGCAGTATTTT; CDR3aa: CASSLIGRGRSTDTQYF
v_gene: TRBV14; j_gene: TRBJ2-7; abundance: NA; d_gene: NA; CDR3nt: TGTGCCAGCAGCCAAGATTACTTCTACGAGCAGTACTTC; CDR3aa: CASSQDYFYEQYF
v_gene: TRBV19; j_gene: TRBJ2-5; abundance: NA; d_gene: TRBD2; CDR3nt: TGTGCCAGTAGTACGGGACTAGCGGCTGGGGAGACCCAGTACTTC; CDR3aa: CASSTGLAAGETQYF
v_gene: TRBV18; j_gene: TRBJ2-2; abundance: NA; d_gene: TRBD1; CDR3nt: TGTGCCAGCTCACCACGGGGACAGGGCGCGAACACCGGGGAGCTGTTTTTT; CDR3aa: CASSPRGQGANTGELFF
v_gene: TRBV30; j_gene: TRBJ2-1; abundance: NA; d_gene: TRBD1; CDR3nt: TGTGCCGGACAGGGGTCCTACAATGAGCAGTTCTTC; CDR3aa: CAGQGSYNEQFF
v_gene: TRBV24-1; j_gene: TRBJ2-1; abundance: NA; d_gene: NA; CDR3nt: TGTGCCACCGGAGGGTACAATGAGCAGTTCTTC; CDR3aa: CATGGYNEQFF
v_gene: TRBV7-2; j_gene: TRBJ2-7; abundance: NA; d_gene: TRBD1; CDR3nt: TGTGCCAGCAGACCGTACAGGGGGGCGGGCGAGCAGTACTTC; CDR3aa: CASRPYRGAGEQYF
v_gene: TRBV5-3; j_gene: TRBJ1-5; abundance: NA; d_gene: NA; CDR3nt: TGTGCCAGAACCCGGGGAGACAATCAGCCCCAGCATTTT; CDR3aa: CARTRGDNQPQHF